This TCR beta chain was captured in a study of OX40 agonist ivuxolimab in advanced cancers. Some clones are missing from TCRdb's copy, which holds only in-frame ones; the method was immunoSEQ multiplex PCR. Of approximately 14,000 clones detected, around four fifths appear once; the ten largest clones hold 30% to 40%. The CDR3 loop spans 16 amino acids. Germline V gene data show CDR1 as MNHEY and CDR2 as SMNVEV (reference sequence). Trimming cost V 3 bases and J 5 bases; bases outside gene matches: 12. V is TRBV27 and J is TRBJ2-7; TRBD1 matches at 8 bases. The source was CD4+ or CD8+ T cells sorted from blood, collected in a trial of the OX40 agonist ivuxolimab. This clonotype was obtained from an adult with an advanced solid tumor such as melanoma, head and neck, liver or kidney cancer. The CDR3 region is CASSFLGQVSLHEQYF. The CDR3 coding sequence is TGTGCCAGCAGTTTTTTGGGACAGGTTAGCCTCCACGAGCAGTACTTC.